The 2 T cell receptor beta chains listed next were all sequenced from one sample in a study of blood T cell repertoires in COVID-19. TCRdb keeps only in-frame clones here, not all; method: immunoSEQ multiplex PCR. The sample has about 33,000 clones, 88% seen once. Sequencing was performed on peripheral blood. The receptors shown here come from a human donor in a cohort sampled during active COVID-19.

CDR3 nucleotide sequence: TGTGCCAGCAGCTTAGATACGGGACTGAGCTCCTACGAGCAGTACTTC. Translated: CASSLDTGLSSYEQYF. This rearrangement joins TRBV7-2 to TRBJ2-7, with D possibly TRBD2 on 6 matching bases. This CDR3 contains 16 residues. Trimming took 1 base from V and 0 from J, leaving 13 bases between them. Germline V gives CDR1 SGHTA, CDR2 FQGNSA.

The chain combines TRBV5-1 with TRBJ2-7; D is unresolved. There are 14 residues in the CDR3. From germline, CDR1 is SGHRS and CDR2 YFSETQ. Trimming shortened V by 1 base and J by 4 bases, and 12 bases separated the two germline ends. The CDR3 nucleotides read TGCGCCAGCAGCTTGTTCTCCGAGAGATACGAGCAGTACTTC. The encoded protein is CASSLFSERYEQYF.